This is a list of T cell receptor beta chains from one sample in a study of cytotoxic CD8 clonotypes in ibrutinib-treated CLL. The method was immunoSEQ multiplex PCR; TCRdb's version includes in-frame clones alone and lacks a portion of them. This table has around 50,000 clones, roughly 50% appearing once. The sequencing here drew on PBMCs, taken after 24 months of ibrutinib treatment. The receptors here all came from a human donor with chronic lymphocytic leukemia. The conserved cysteine and the conserved F or W are not part of the CDR3 here.

v_gene	j_gene	CDR3aa
TRBV18	TRBJ1-3	ASSPDAGNTIY
TRBV29-1	TRBJ1-1	SVEDRAGTEAF
TRBV19	TRBJ2-1	ASSRTSGIGGNEQF
TRBV10-2	TRBJ1-3	ASSESGSGNTIY
TRBV7-8	TRBJ2-1	ASSSSPSGSSYNEQF
TRBV5-1	TRBJ2-1	ASSRSQPEYNEQF
TRBV28	TRBJ2-5	ASSRGFSKTQY
TRBV6-5	TRBJ2-5	ASSRGHLQETQY
TRBV6-1	TRBJ2-1	ASSQGGSNEQF
TRBV19	TRBJ2-5	ASSLGGQGTQY
TRBV6-5	TRBJ1-2	ASSYSRFGRNYGYT
TRBV5-1	TRBJ2-1	ASSLDSEAGVHNEQF
TRBV28	TRBJ2-1	ASLVGYGNEQF
TRBV19	TRBJ2-3	ASSILGTDTQY
TRBV6-1	TRBJ1-2	ASSEAPSYGYT
TRBV30	TRBJ2-3	AWSAKRTSGMNTQY
TRBV28	TRBJ1-5	ASRGYNQPQH
TRBV7-2	TRBJ2-1	ASSLVDKSYNEQF
TRBV6-4	TRBJ2-2	ASSASRQRLTNTGELF
TRBV6-6	TRBJ2-7	ASRPGGTGISYEQY